A selection of T cell receptor beta chains follows, all from one sample in a study of shared clonotypes between healthy human individuals. Sequencing used immunoSEQ multiplex PCR; TCRdb keeps in-frame clones, though not all of them. This table has 400,000 to 500,000 clones, 79% appearing once. The sample consisted of PBMCs. These receptors came from a woman in her thirties or forties in good health. Some clones in this sample may be carry-over from other donors' samples. Both conserved end residues are part of each CDR3. D genes are given only for firm matches. Clone size is given for some rows only: seen once, a few or many times, or a class if the clone is expanded.

V: TRBV21-1; D: -; size: -; J: TRBJ2-7; CDR3: CASRTDRSTYEQYF; DNA: TGTGCCAGCAGGACCGACAGGAGTACCTACGAGCAGTACTTC
V: TRBV29-1; D: -; size: -; J: TRBJ1-1; CDR3: CSVGEDFNTEAFF; DNA: TGCAGCGTGGGGGAGGATTTCAACACTGAAGCCTTCTTT
V: TRBV15; D: -; size: -; J: TRBJ2-1; CDR3: CATRAASSYNEQFF; DNA: TGTGCCACCAGAGCCGCCAGCTCCTACAATGAGCAGTTCTTC
V: TRBV6-5; D: -; size: -; J: TRBJ2-7; CDR3: CASRLLGGSDEQYF; DNA: TGTGCCAGCAGACTACTTGGAGGGTCTGACGAGCAGTACTTC
V: TRBV7-8; D: -; size: -; J: TRBJ2-6; CDR3: CASSLEGPGSLSGANVLTF; DNA: TGTGCCAGCAGCTTAGAAGGTCCAGGCTCACTCTCTGGGGCCAACGTCCTGACTTTC
V: TRBV6-1; D: TRBD1; size: -; J: TRBJ2-5; CDR3: CASSAPGQGAQKTQYF; DNA: TGTGCCAGCAGTGCGCCGGGACAGGGGGCGCAAAAGACCCAGTACTTC
V: TRBV5-1; D: -; size: once; J: TRBJ2-3; CDR3: CASSLGPGLTDTQYF; DNA: TGCGCCAGCAGCTTGGGGCCGGGACTCACAGATACGCAGTATTTT
V: TRBV25-1; D: TRBD1; size: -; J: TRBJ1-4; CDR3: CASSATPTGNEKLFF; DNA: TGTGCCAGCAGTGCCACCCCGACAGGGAATGAAAAACTGTTTTTT
V: TRBV11-2; D: -; size: -; J: TRBJ1-1; CDR3: CASSLDHYRTEAFF; DNA: TGTGCCAGCAGCTTAGATCATTACAGGACTGAAGCTTTCTTT
V: TRBV9; D: -; size: -; J: TRBJ2-5; CDR3: CASSVGSGEETQYF; DNA: TGTGCCAGCAGCGTAGGTTCTGGGGAAGAGACCCAGTACTTC
V: TRBV20-1; D: TRBD1; size: -; J: TRBJ2-7; CDR3: CSAEDVDRGYF; DNA: TGCAGTGCCGAAGACGTGGACAGGGGGTACTTC
V: TRBV19; D: -; size: -; J: TRBJ2-2; CDR3: CASSSGPLGTGELFF; DNA: TGTGCCAGTAGTTCCGGGCCTCTGGGGACCGGGGAGCTGTTTTTT
V: TRBV27; D: -; size: -; J: TRBJ2-1; CDR3: CASRNVKGDNEQFF; DNA: TGTGCCAGCAGGAACGTTAAGGGTGACAATGAGCAGTTCTTC
V: TRBV18; D: -; size: -; J: TRBJ2-5; CDR3: CASSPPYSQETQYF; DNA: TGTGCCAGCTCACCACCGTATTCCCAAGAGACCCAGTACTTC
V: TRBV9; D: TRBD1; size: -; J: TRBJ1-2; CDR3: CASSVDPKQGSYTF; DNA: TGTGCCAGCAGCGTCGACCCCAAACAGGGGAGCTACACCTTC
V: TRBV7-8; D: TRBD1; size: few; J: TRBJ2-3; CDR3: CASSLYGTDTDTQYF; DNA: TGTGCCAGCAGCTTATACGGGACAGACACAGATACGCAGTATTTT
V: TRBV6-5; D: -; size: -; J: TRBJ1-3; CDR3: CASATSPSGNTIYF; DNA: TGTGCCAGCGCTACTTCGCCCTCTGGAAACACCATATATTTT
V: TRBV19; D: -; size: once; J: TRBJ2-1; CDR3: CATSGGQGNYNEQFF; DNA: TGTGCCACCTCAGGTGGCCAGGGGAACTACAATGAGCAGTTCTTC
V: TRBV7-2; D: -; size: -; J: TRBJ2-1; CDR3: CASSTRTAHNEQFF; DNA: TGTGCCAGCAGCACCCGGACGGCGCACAATGAGCAGTTCTTC
V: TRBV28; D: TRBD1; size: -; J: TRBJ1-5; CDR3: CASSPRTGAQLGPQHF; DNA: TGTGCCAGCAGTCCAAGGACAGGGGCTCAGCTGGGGCCCCAGCATTTT
V: TRBV11-2; D: TRBD1; size: -; J: TRBJ2-5; CDR3: CASTDRVETQYF; DNA: TGTGCCAGCACGGACAGGGTTGAGACCCAGTACTTC
V: TRBV28; D: -; size: -; J: TRBJ1-2; CDR3: CASSEGLSIYGYTF; DNA: TGTGCCAGCTCCGAGGGGCTCTCGATCTATGGCTACACCTTC
V: TRBV4-3; D: -; size: -; J: TRBJ1-5; CDR3: CASSASVGFNQPQHF; DNA: TGCGCCAGCAGCGCAAGTGTGGGCTTCAATCAGCCCCAGCATTTT
V: TRBV7-3; D: TRBD1; size: -; J: TRBJ1-3; CDR3: CASSPAGQGARGNTIYF; DNA: TGTGCCAGCAGCCCGGCGGGACAGGGGGCGCGAGGAAACACCATATATTTT
V: TRBV6-6; D: -; size: -; J: TRBJ1-2; CDR3: CASSPTRGDGYTF; DNA: TGTGCCAGCAGTCCGACCCGGGGGGACGGCTACACCTTC
V: TRBV28; D: TRBD2; size: -; J: TRBJ2-3; CDR3: CASSNREGGIDTQYF; DNA: TGTGCCAGCAGTAACCGGGAGGGAGGTATAGATACGCAGTATTTT
V: TRBV4-1; D: TRBD2; size: -; J: TRBJ2-2; CDR3: CASSQELAGPNTGELFF; DNA: TGCGCCAGCAGCCAAGAACTAGCGGGACCGAACACCGGGGAGCTGTTTTTT
V: TRBV20-1; D: -; size: -; J: TRBJ2-7; CDR3: CSASEAYEQYF; DNA: TGCAGTGCCTCGGAGGCCTACGAGCAGTACTTC
V: TRBV7-6; D: TRBD2; size: -; J: TRBJ2-2; CDR3: CASGLVGSGSITGELFF; DNA: TGTGCCAGCGGACTAGTGGGCAGCGGGAGTATTACCGGGGAGCTGTTTTTT
V: TRBV11-1; D: -; size: -; J: TRBJ1-2; CDR3: CASSFTSNYGYTF; DNA: TGTGCCAGCAGCTTCACCTCTAACTATGGCTACACCTTC
V: TRBV5-1; D: TRBD1; size: few; J: TRBJ1-4; CDR3: CASSDTGVDEKLFF; DNA: TGCGCCAGCAGCGACACAGGGGTGGATGAAAAACTGTTTTTT
V: TRBV5-1; D: TRBD1; size: once; J: TRBJ2-7; CDR3: CASSGGTGQVYEQYF; DNA: TGCGCCAGCAGCGGGGGGACAGGGCAGGTCTACGAGCAGTACTTC
V: TRBV5-1; D: -; size: -; J: TRBJ2-3; CDR3: CASSSGSPTDTQYF; DNA: TGCGCCAGCAGCTCAGGATCCCCAACAGATACGCAGTATTTT
V: TRBV18; D: -; size: -; J: TRBJ1-1; CDR3: CASSQAVMNTEAFF; DNA: TGTGCCAGCTCGCAGGCGGTCATGAACACTGAAGCTTTCTTT
V: TRBV11-2; D: TRBD1; size: -; J: TRBJ2-7; CDR3: CASSLDGGQGIVYEQYF; DNA: TGTGCCAGCAGCTTAGATGGGGGACAGGGGATCGTCTACGAGCAGTACTTC
V: TRBV5-6; D: -; size: few; J: TRBJ1-4; CDR3: CASSLSDEKLFF; DNA: TGTGCCAGCAGCTTGTCGGATGAAAAACTGTTTTTT
V: TRBV21-1; D: -; size: -; J: TRBJ2-3; CDR3: CASSKPKRGLGYTDTQYF; DNA: TGTGCCAGCAGCAAGCCGAAAAGAGGACTAGGATACACAGATACGCAGTATTTT
V: TRBV27; D: TRBD1; size: -; J: TRBJ2-7; CDR3: CASSLTTGTVTYEQYF; DNA: TGTGCCAGCAGTTTAACCACCGGGACAGTTACCTACGAGCAGTACTTC
V: TRBV5-1; D: -; size: once; J: TRBJ1-4; CDR3: CASSFNGVSNEKLFF; DNA: TGCGCCAGCAGCTTCAACGGGGTATCTAATGAAAAACTGTTTTTT
V: TRBV30; D: TRBD2; size: once; J: TRBJ2-1; CDR3: CAWSRLAGGYNEQFF; DNA: TGTGCCTGGAGCCGACTAGCGGGAGGCTACAATGAGCAGTTCTTC
V: TRBV7-2; D: -; size: -; J: TRBJ2-2; CDR3: CASSLDPGSNTGELFF; DNA: TGTGCCAGCAGCTTAGATCCGGGCTCGAACACCGGGGAGCTGTTTTTT
V: TRBV5-1; D: -; size: -; J: TRBJ1-3; CDR3: CASSLEPGNTIYF; DNA: TGCGCCAGCAGCCTAGAACCGGGAAACACCATATATTTT
V: TRBV28; D: -; size: once; J: TRBJ1-2; CDR3: CATQRYGYTF; DNA: TGTGCCACCCAGAGATATGGCTACACCTTC
V: TRBV5-4; D: -; size: -; J: TRBJ2-1; CDR3: CASSGSGDPYNAQFF; DNA: TGTGCCAGCAGCGGGTCGGGAGACCCCTACAATGCGCAGTTCTTC